This record looks at one T cell receptor beta chain sequence and its context. The method was immunoSEQ multiplex PCR; TCRdb's version includes in-frame clones alone and lacks a portion of them. The sample has some 510,000 clones, approximately 90% seen once. These data belong to a study of blood T cell repertoires in COVID-19. The CDR3 totals 15 residues. Germline CDR1 and CDR2: SGHVS and FQNEAQ. V shed 4 bases and J 3 bases; nucleotides not matched to a gene: 3. The specimen sequenced was PBMCs or T cells enriched from blood (not recorded which). The clonotype comes from a woman in her forties who had recovered from COVID-19. The V gene is TRBV7-8, the J gene TRBJ2-1; TRBD1 agrees at 10 bases. The DNA of the CDR3 is TGTGCCAGCAGCTCGACAGGGGGCGGCTACAATGAGCAGTTCTTC. Translating it yields CASSSTGGGYNEQFF.